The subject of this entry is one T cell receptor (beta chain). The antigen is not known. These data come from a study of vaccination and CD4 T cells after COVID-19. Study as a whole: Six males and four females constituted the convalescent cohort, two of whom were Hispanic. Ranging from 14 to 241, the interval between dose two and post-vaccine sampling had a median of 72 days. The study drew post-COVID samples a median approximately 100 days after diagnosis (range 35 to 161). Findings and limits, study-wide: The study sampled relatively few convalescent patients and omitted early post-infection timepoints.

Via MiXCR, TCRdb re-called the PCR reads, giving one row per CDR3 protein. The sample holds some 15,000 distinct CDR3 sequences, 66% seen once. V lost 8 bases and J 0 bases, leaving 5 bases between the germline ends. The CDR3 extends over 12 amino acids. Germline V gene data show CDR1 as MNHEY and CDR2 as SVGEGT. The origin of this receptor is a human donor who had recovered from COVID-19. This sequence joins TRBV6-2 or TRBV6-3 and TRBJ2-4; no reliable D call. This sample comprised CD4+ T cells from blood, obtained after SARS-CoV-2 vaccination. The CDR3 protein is CASYGAKNIQYF. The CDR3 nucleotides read TGTGCCAGCTACGGAGCCAAAAACATTCAGTACTTC.